Sequencing of this TCR beta chain was carried out in a study of coeliac disease. CDR3 length equals 11 residues. V was trimmed by 8 bases and J by 8 bases, leaving 12 bases between them. Germline CDR1 SNHLY, CDR2 FYNNEI. Study-level results: In active celiac disease, intraepithelial and lamina propria TRB and TRG repertoires were less clonal than controls.

A word on this clone: Antigen specificity is unknown.

The data were produced by immunoSEQ multiplex PCR, yet TCRdb's version contains in-frame clones alone and is incomplete. The data hold roughly 7,900 clones, with nearly 65% observed a single time. V is TRBV2 and J is TRBJ1-2; TRBD1 might be the D (5 bases). The specimen was lamina propria lymphocytes from the gut. The receptor's source is a woman aged 60-75 years with active celiac disease. CDR3 DNA sequence: TGTGCCAGCGAGGCGGGGGTCGGCTACACCTTC. Translation gives CASEAGVGYTF.